These 24 T cell receptor beta chains were all obtained from the same sample, sequenced in a study of CD8+ T cells in alopecia areata. RNA, once extracted, was reverse transcribed into cDNA for use as the sequencing template. Measured with immunoSEQ multiplex PCR; TCRdb has only the in-frame clones, and not every one. This sample comprises more than 90,000 clones, none seen once only. What was sequenced was lesional skin. The source is a C3H/HeJ mouse with alopecia areata. This strain's MHC haplotype is H2-k.

This clone was found a few times. Germline and genes here are mouse. The read terminates 4 residues before the CDR3 end, so the remaining end is supplied by the germline J gene. The V call is TRBV1, the J call TRBJ2-7; 7 bases line up with TRBD2. Germline loops: CDR1 NSQYPW, CDR2 LRSPGD (reference sequence). The CDR3 is 16 residues long. J was trimmed by 0 bases and V by 1 base; bases with no gene match: 6. CDR3 protein: CTCSAGLGVSSYEQYF. Incomplete CDR3 DNA: TGCACCTGCAGTGCAGGGCTGGGGGTAAGCTCCTAT.

This clone was recorded a few times. Genes and germline are mouse. The DNA read from the CDR3 is TGCACCTGCACTCCCGGGACAGACCAAGAC. This codes for CTCTPGTDQD. The CDR3 as a whole reads CTCTPGTDQDTQYF. The genes are TRBV1 and TRBJ2-5, with 7 bases matching TRBD1. The read finishes 4 residues shy of the CDR3 end, and the germline J gene is used to complete it. The CDR3 spans 14 residues. Losses at the gene ends were 7 bases for V and 1 base for J; bases not matched to a gene: 5. Germline-derived CDR1 and CDR2 are NSQYPW and LRSPGD (reference sequence).

The sample holds a few counts of this clone. Mouse gene names and germline throughout. The CDR3 is cut off 4 residues early in the read; its end comes from the germline J gene. V and J are TRBV1 and TRBJ1-1; 8 bases are a match to TRBD1. This CDR3 comprises 15 residues. Trimming cost V 5 bases and J 0 bases; bases outside gene matches: 5. Per germline, CDR1 NSQYPW and CDR2 LRSPGD (reference sequence). CDR3 loop: CTCSLDRGTNTEVFF. The DNA read from the CDR3 is TGCACCTGCAGTCTAGACAGGGGAACAAACACA.

This clone was found many times. Gene names are the mouse ones. The missing CDR3 end, 4 residues past where the read stops, is filled in from the germline J gene. The chain has TRBV13-3 and TRBJ2-2; D ambiguous. This CDR3 comprises 15 residues. V lost 2 bases and J lost 0, with 8 bases in between. Germline loops: CDR1 NNHDY, CDR2 SYVADS. The DNA read from the CDR3 is TGTGCCAGCAGTGACAGAAAACCAAACACCGGG. Its translation is CASSDRKPNTG. The whole CDR3 protein is CASSDRKPNTGQLYF. Drawing the rest from reference TRBV13-3 and TRBJ2-2, the complete variable domain is EAAVTQSPRSKVAVTGGKVTLSCHQTNNHDYMYWYRQDTGHGLRLIHYSYVADSTEKGDIPDGYKASRPSQENFSLILELASLSQTAVYFCASSDRKPNTGQLYFGEGSKLTVL.

Turning to this clone: Genes and germline come from the mouse. With the read ending 4 residues before the CDR3 end, the germline J gene is used to fill in that end. The chain has TRBV13-3 and TRBJ2-1, with TRBD1 matching over 10 bases. The V segment lost 4 bases and the J segment 1 base; nucleotides outside the gene matches: 2. CDR1 is NNHDY, CDR2 SYVADS, per germline. The CDR3 length is 15 residues. CDR3 residues: CASSLDRGNYAEQFF. The covered CDR3 bases are TGTGCCAGCAGTTTGGACAGGGGGAACTATGCT.

Of note for this clone: Gene names and germline refer to mouse. The read is 4 residues too short to cover the CDR3 end, so that end is filled in from the germline J gene. The rearrangement uses TRBV13-3 and TRBJ2-1; TRBD1 might be the D (6 bases). The CDR3 is made up of 16 amino acids. Germline V gene lookup returns CDR1 NNHDY and CDR2 SYVADS. Trimming pared 3 bases from V and 2 bases from J, leaving 15 bases between. Partial CDR3 DNA: TGTGCCAGCAGTGTCGAGGGGGTAGTAGACTATGCT. It is translated as CASSVEGVVDYA. The full-length CDR3 reads as CASSVEGVVDYAEQFF.

Only a few counts were recorded for this clone. TCRdb's protein and the translated DNA diverge at residue 12; the protein reported here is the translation of the DNA. Each gene name is a mouse one. The sequenced fragment ends 3 residues before the CDR3 boundary, so the rest is inferred from the germline J gene. This chain joins TRBV1 and TRBJ1-6; 7 bases are shared with TRBD1. TRBJ1-6 qualifies as an ORF whose function is uncertain. CDR1 and CDR2 from the germline V gene are NSQYPW and LRSPGD (reference sequence). This CDR3 is built from 15 residues. Trimming at V came to 2 bases and at J to 7 bases, leaving 5 bases not matched to a gene. The CDR3 DNA, read in part, is TGCACCTGCAGTGCAATCGGGACAGCCAATTCGCCC. Its protein product is CTCSAIGTANSP. The whole CDR3 protein reads CTCSAIGTANSPLYF.

A remark on this clone: The gene names here belong to mouse. The CDR3 goes on 4 residues after the read ends, and that part is filled in from the germline J gene. This rearrangement joins TRBV13-3 to TRBJ1-1; 7 bases map to TRBD1. The CDR3 runs to 15 residues. The V segment lost 2 bases and the J segment 4 bases; nucleotides outside the gene matches: 8. Germline V gene lookup returns CDR1 NNHDY and CDR2 SYVADS. CDR3 DNA, as far as it was read: TGTGCCAGCAGTGAAGGGGGCAGGGACGGCACA. It encodes CASSEGGRDGT. The entire CDR3 protein is CASSEGGRDGTEVFF.

Notes on this clone: Mouse names are used for the genes. The CDR3 region is CASSSRADTQYF. Partial CDR3 DNA: TGTGCCAGCAGTAGCAGGGCGGAC. The chain recombines TRBV19 with TRBJ2-5; perhaps TRBD1 as D (5 bases). Read data end 4 residues before the CDR3 end; the end is taken from the germline J gene. This CDR3 region has 12 residues. CDR1 and CDR2 from the germline V gene are FNHDT and SITEND (reference sequence).

This clone was seen a few times. Germline and genes: mouse. Read data end 4 residues before the CDR3 end; the end is taken from the germline J gene. The V gene is TRBV31, the J gene TRBJ1-1, with D perhaps TRBD1 (6 bases). Per germline, CDR1 GKSSPN and CDR2 SITVG. Trimming removed 4 bases at V and 4 bases at J, with 13 bases between. The CDR3 spans 13 residues. The sequenced CDR3 bases are TGTGCCTGGAATTGGGCAGGGGCCACA. Its translation is CAWNWAGAT. The CDR3 reads in full as CAWNWAGATEVFF. The full variable domain, rest sourced from reference TRBV31 and TRBJ1-1, is AQTIHQWPVAEIKAVGSPLSLGCTIKGKSSPNLYWYWQATGGTLQQLFYSITVGQVESVVQLNLSASRPKDDQFILSTEKLLLSHSGFYLCAWNWAGATEVFFGKGTRLTVV.

This clone has just a few counts. Each gene name is a mouse one. The DNA ends 4 residues before the CDR3 does, and the rest of the CDR3 is filled in from the germline J gene. The chain recombines TRBV1 with TRBJ2-1; 10 nucleotides agree with TRBD2. The CDR3 runs 14 residues. Germline loops: CDR1 NSQYPW, CDR2 LRSPGD (reference sequence). The V segment lost 4 bases and the J segment 6 bases; nucleotides outside the gene matches: 3. The CDR3 spells CTCSGWGGIAEQFF. CDR3 DNA, as far as it was read: TGCACCTGCAGTGGCTGGGGGGGCATTGCT.

In this sample, this clone turned up a few times. Gene and germline names: mouse. The sequenced fragment ends 4 residues before the CDR3 boundary, so the rest is inferred from the germline J gene. V gene TRBV17 combines with J gene TRBJ2-1, with D possibly matching TRBD1 (6 bases). CDR3 length: 15 amino acids. V dropped 0 bases and J dropped 5 bases, with 11 bases sitting between them. Germline V gives CDR1 MNHDT, CDR2 YYDKIL. The sequenced part of the CDR3 DNA is TGTGCTAGCAGTAGAGACCCGGGACATAATGCT. Protein: CASSRDPGHNA. The whole CDR3 sequence reads CASSRDPGHNAEQFF.

The sample holds a few counts of this clone. The germline and genes are mouse ones. The CDR3 is cut off 4 residues early in the read; its end comes from the germline J gene. The chain links TRBV1 to TRBJ2-5; tentatively, D is TRBD2 (6 bases). There are 15 residues in the CDR3. Trimming left V 1 base short and J 1 base short, with 9 bases between. Per the germline V gene, CDR1 is NSQYPW and CDR2 is LRSPGD (reference sequence). CDR3 protein: CTCSAAGVYQDTQYF. Partial CDR3 DNA: TGCACCTGCAGTGCAGCTGGGGTCTACCAAGAC.

Only a few counts were recorded for this clone. The genes and germline here are from mouse. The sequence runs out 4 residues before the end of the CDR3; the remainder is reconstructed from the germline J gene. Distinct nucleotide sequences in the sample also encode this CDR3. V and J are TRBV13-3 and TRBJ2-2; TRBD1 might be the D (5 bases). The ends were cut back, 1 base at V and 1 base at J, with 8 bases in the middle. CDR1 NNHDY and CDR2 SYVADS come from the germline V gene. This CDR3 is 15 amino acids long. The part of the CDR3 DNA that was read is TGTGCCAGCAGTGATAGACAGAAAAACACCGGG. Its protein is CASSDRQKNTG. Given in full, the CDR3 is CASSDRQKNTGQLYF.

This clone was counted many times. Germline and genes: mouse. The read terminates 4 residues ahead of where the CDR3 ends, so the germline J gene completes it. This chain links TRBV13-3 with TRBJ1-1, with 7 bases identical to TRBD1. The V gene's germline CDR1 is NNHDY and CDR2 SYVADS. Losses at the gene ends were 1 base for V and 0 bases for J; bases not matched to a gene: 3. The CDR3 totals 15 residues. CDR3 protein: CASSDNDRANTEVFF. The DNA read from the CDR3 is TGTGCCAGCAGTGATAATGACAGGGCAAACACA.

In this sample, this clone turned up a few times. Genes here carry mouse names. The sequenced fragment ends 4 residues before the CDR3 boundary, so the rest is inferred from the germline J gene. The genes are TRBV13-3 and TRBJ2-2; the D gene is possibly TRBD2 (6 bases). The CDR3 consists of 14 residues. Germline CDR1 and CDR2: NNHDY and SYVADS. V was shortened by 5 bases and J by 4 bases, with 12 bases between the two germline ends. The CDR3 region is CASRGGSVTGQLYF. The CDR3 DNA, read in part, is TGTGCCAGCAGGGGGGGATCAGTCACCGGG.

Concerning this clone: Genes and germline are mouse. The CDR3 extends 4 residues past the end of the read, so its final part is completed from the germline J gene. The V and J genes are TRBV31 and TRBJ2-2; 8 positions match TRBD1. Trimming at V came to 5 bases and at J to 3 bases, leaving 2 bases not matched to a gene. There are 13 residues in the CDR3. Germline CDR1 and CDR2: GKSSPN and SITVG. The CDR3 sequence is CAWATGDTGQLYF. The covered CDR3 bases are TGTGCCTGGGCGACAGGGGACACCGGG.

Worth noting for this clone: The gene symbols are mouse symbols. The CDR3 DNA, read in part, is TGTGCCAGCAGTGATGTGGGTGCAATTTCCAACGAA. It translates to CASSDVGAISNE. The whole CDR3 protein reads CASSDVGAISNERLFF. The chain carries TRBV13-3 and TRBJ1-4; no clear D. The CDR3 end lies 4 residues beyond the end of the read and is filled in from the germline J gene. Looked up from germline, CDR1 is NNHDY and CDR2 is SYVADS. Trimming shortened V by 0 bases and J by 0 bases, and 9 bases separated the two germline ends. This CDR3 region has 16 residues.

There are a few counts of this clone. These gene names are mouse names. The CDR3 end falls 4 residues outside the read, so it is completed with the germline J gene. The rearrangement links TRBV13-3 to TRBJ2-3; TRBD1 aligns across 8 bases. The junction had 4 bases not matched to a gene; V was cut back by 1 base and J by 0 bases. Germline V gene sequence: CDR1 NNHDY, CDR2 SYVADS. The CDR3 spans 16 residues. The CDR3 loop reads CASSDTTGVSAETLYF. The sequenced CDR3 bases are TGTGCCAGCAGTGATACGACAGGGGTGAGTGCAGAA.

About this clone: The listed genes are named as in mouse. The CDR3 end falls 4 residues outside the read, so it is completed with the germline J gene. The chain links TRBV19 to TRBJ2-3, with D possibly matching TRBD2 (5 bases). CDR1 FNHDT and CDR2 SITEND come from the germline V gene (reference sequence). The CDR3 length is 17 residues. Trimming cost V 2 bases and J 1 base, with 17 bases left between them. The CDR3: CASSIPIWERGAETLYF. The sequenced part of the CDR3 DNA is TGTGCCAGCAGTATCCCTATCTGGGAGAGGGGTGCAGAA.

Worth noting for this clone: Genes here carry mouse names. The read falls 4 residues short of the CDR3 end, and the missing part is taken from the germline J gene. The chain has TRBV19 and TRBJ2-5; D perhaps matches TRBD2 (5 bases). This CDR3 comprises 11 residues. Germline loops: CDR1 FNHDT, CDR2 SITEND (reference sequence). V lost 8 bases to trimming and J lost 2 bases, with 6 bases between them. CDR3 DNA, as far as it was read: TGTGCCAGTGGACTCCAAGAC. It codes for CASGLQD. The whole CDR3 region reads CASGLQDTQYF.

This clone was recorded a few times. Gene names and germline match the mouse. The read ends 4 residues shy of where the CDR3 ends; the end is completed using the germline J gene. V and J are TRBV19 and TRBJ1-1; TRBD1 matches 7 bases. Germline V gene lookup returns CDR1 FNHDT and CDR2 SITEND (reference sequence). J lost 3 bases, V lost 4 bases, and 6 bases had no gene match. This CDR3 has 14 amino acids. CDR3 DNA (partial): TGTGCCAGCAGTCCGACAGGGCGGGACACA. It codes for CASSPTGRDT. The CDR3 in its entirety is CASSPTGRDTEVFF.

The sample holds a few counts of this clone. Here the gene names and germline are mouse. The read terminates 4 residues ahead of where the CDR3 ends, so the germline J gene completes it. The chain joins TRBV13-3 to TRBJ2-2; 10 bases match TRBD2. CDR3 length equals 16 residues. Germline loops: CDR1 NNHDY, CDR2 SYVADS. Trimming removed 2 bases from V and 4 bases from J; junction bases left unmatched: 5. The CDR3: CASSDWGGRGTGQLYF. CDR3 bases read: TGTGCCAGCAGTGACTGGGGGGGCCGGGGCACCGGG.

Remarks on this clone: The genes and germline here are from mouse. The CDR3 end falls 4 residues outside the read, so it is completed with the germline J gene. The V call is TRBV13-3, the J call TRBJ2-5; D may be TRBD1 (6 bases). CDR3 length: 14 amino acids. Germline V CDR1 and CDR2: NNHDY, SYVADS. V lost 3 bases and J 3 bases, leaving 11 bases between the germline ends. The CDR3 DNA, read in part, is TGTGCCAGCAGTGTCTGGACAGAACAAGAC. Its protein is CASSVWTEQD. From start to end, the CDR3 is CASSVWTEQDTQYF.